This T cell receptor beta chain was observed in a study of cytomegalovirus exposure and HLA in healthy donors. CDR1 SGHRS and CDR2 YFSETQ come from the germline V gene. The CDR3 has 14 residues. The V gene end was trimmed by 4 bases and the J gene end by 6 bases; junction bases not matched to a gene: 7. With 60 Vbeta and 13 Jbeta primers, the PCR was carried out. Using immunoSEQ multiplex PCR, the repertoire was profiled, and TCRdb retains in-frame clones only, with some absent. The sample lists fewer than 30,000 clones; 62% were seen once. The clonotype was recovered from a male donor in good health and CMV-seropositive. The sequenced sample was PBMCs. The rearrangement links TRBV5-1 to TRBJ2-7, with 10 bases lining up with TRBD1. CDR3 region: CASSGTGTGAEQYF. The DNA for the CDR3 is TGCGCCAGCAGCGGAACCGGGACAGGGGCCGAGCAGTACTTC.